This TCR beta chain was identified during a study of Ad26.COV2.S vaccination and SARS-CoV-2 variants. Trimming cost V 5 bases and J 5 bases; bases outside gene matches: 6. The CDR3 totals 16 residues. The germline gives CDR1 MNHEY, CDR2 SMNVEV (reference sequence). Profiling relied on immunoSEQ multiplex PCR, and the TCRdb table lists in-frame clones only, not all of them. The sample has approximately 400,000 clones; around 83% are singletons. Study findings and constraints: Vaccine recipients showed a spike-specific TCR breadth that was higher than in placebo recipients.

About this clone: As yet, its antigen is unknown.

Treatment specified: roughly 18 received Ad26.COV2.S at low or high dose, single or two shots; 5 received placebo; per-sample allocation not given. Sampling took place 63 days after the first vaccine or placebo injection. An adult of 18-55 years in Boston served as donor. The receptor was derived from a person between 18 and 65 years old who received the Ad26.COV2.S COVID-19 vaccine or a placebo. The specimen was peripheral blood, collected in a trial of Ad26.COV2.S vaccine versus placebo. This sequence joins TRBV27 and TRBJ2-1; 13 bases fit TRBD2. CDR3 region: CASSPYGTSGNNEQFF. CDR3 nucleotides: TGTGCCAGCAGTCCATACGGGACTAGCGGGAACAATGAGCAGTTCTTC.